This is a list of T cell receptor beta chains from one sample in a study of response to subunit inactivated influenza vaccine. TCRdb recomputed calls from the RT-PCR reads with MiXCR, one row per CDR3 protein. The data contain some 200,000 distinct CDR3 sequences, approximately 12% of them singletons. Another study also made use of these data, one on T cells expressing NK-cell markers.

Sequencing used CD8+ T cells sorted from PBMCs, obtained 11 to 12 days after vaccination. These receptors were taken from a man in his forties or fifties who received an inactivated influenza vaccine. Each CDR3 is given with its conserved first and last residue. The D gene is left open where the match is weak. Some rows mark clone size as missing; the rest say once, few, many or name a class of expanded clone.

d_gene: .
v_gene: TRBV28
j_gene: TRBJ2-7
abundance: .
CDR3nt: TGTGCCAGCAGTTTTGGGTTTGACAGTTCCTACGAGCAGTACTTC
CDR3aa: CASSFGFDSSYEQYF

d_gene: TRBD2
v_gene: TRBV27
j_gene: TRBJ2-5
abundance: few
CDR3nt: TGTGCCAGCAGCCCGAGGGGACTAGAGGGTTTCTGGGAGACCCAGTACTTC
CDR3aa: CASSPRGLEGFWETQYF

d_gene: TRBD2
v_gene: TRBV6-1
j_gene: TRBJ2-1
abundance: .
CDR3nt: TGTGCCAGCAGTCCCCGTGGTGCGGGGGGCGAGCAGTTCTTC
CDR3aa: CASSPRGAGGEQFF

d_gene: TRBD2
v_gene: TRBV7-6
j_gene: TRBJ2-7
abundance: .
CDR3nt: TGTGCCAGCAGCTTAGCGGGGGGGGTCGGATACGAGCAGTACTTC
CDR3aa: CASSLAGGVGYEQYF

d_gene: .
v_gene: TRBV11-2
j_gene: TRBJ2-7
abundance: .
CDR3nt: TGTGCCAGCAGCTTAGGGAGTGGGGCCGAGCAGTACTTC
CDR3aa: CASSLGSGAEQYF

d_gene: .
v_gene: TRBV4-2
j_gene: TRBJ2-7
abundance: .
CDR3nt: TGTGCCAGCAGCCAAGCGCTGGGACCCGACGAGCAGTACTTC
CDR3aa: CASSQALGPDEQYF

d_gene: .
v_gene: TRBV20-1
j_gene: TRBJ1-5
abundance: .
CDR3nt: TGCAGTGCTAGAAATGGTGGCAATCAGCCCCAGCATTTT
CDR3aa: CSARNGGNQPQHF

d_gene: .
v_gene: TRBV7-2
j_gene: TRBJ2-7
abundance: .
CDR3nt: TGTGCCAGCAGCCTACTATTAGGGGTTAGCGAGCAGTACTTC
CDR3aa: CASSLLLGVSEQYF

d_gene: TRBD2
v_gene: TRBV3-1
j_gene: TRBJ2-2
abundance: few
CDR3nt: TGTGCCAGCAGCCAAATGGGGACTAGCGGGAACACCGGGGAGCTGTTTTTT
CDR3aa: CASSQMGTSGNTGELFF

d_gene: .
v_gene: TRBV7-9
j_gene: TRBJ2-7
abundance: few
CDR3nt: TGTGCCAGCAGCCAAACGACAGCAGATTACGAGCAGTACTTC
CDR3aa: CASSQTTADYEQYF

d_gene: .
v_gene: TRBV6-5
j_gene: TRBJ2-7
abundance: .
CDR3nt: TGTGCCAGCAGTTCAGGACTCTTCACCTACGAGCAGTACTTC
CDR3aa: CASSSGLFTYEQYF

d_gene: TRBD2
v_gene: TRBV5-1
j_gene: TRBJ2-3
abundance: .
CDR3nt: TGCGCCAGCAGCTTGGCGGGACTAGCGGGAACAGATACGCAGTATTTT
CDR3aa: CASSLAGLAGTDTQYF

d_gene: .
v_gene: TRBV24-1
j_gene: TRBJ2-1
abundance: few
CDR3nt: TGTGCCACCAGTGATTTGCAAGGGCGAGGCGATGAGCAGTTCTTC
CDR3aa: CATSDLQGRGDEQFF

d_gene: .
v_gene: TRBV28
j_gene: TRBJ1-5
abundance: many
CDR3nt: TGTGCCAGCAGTCCCCTTCGGGACGCCCCTCAGCCCCAGCATTTT
CDR3aa: CASSPLRDAPQPQHF

d_gene: TRBD1
v_gene: TRBV6-1
j_gene: TRBJ1-6
abundance: few
CDR3nt: TGTGCCAGCACGACAGGGGAAGCTAATTCACCCCTCCACTTT
CDR3aa: CASTTGEANSPLHF

d_gene: .
v_gene: TRBV3-1
j_gene: TRBJ1-6
abundance: few
CDR3nt: TGTGCCAGCAGCCACCGGACATTCTATAATTCACCCCTCCACTTT
CDR3aa: CASSHRTFYNSPLHF

d_gene: TRBD2
v_gene: TRBV7-9
j_gene: TRBJ2-3
abundance: few
CDR3nt: TGTGCCAGCAGAGGAGGGAGGGTCACAGATACGCAGTATTTT
CDR3aa: CASRGGRVTDTQYF

d_gene: .
v_gene: TRBV25-1
j_gene: TRBJ2-5
abundance: many
CDR3nt: TGTGCCAGCAGTGAATTCCAGGGGGGTGGGGAGACCCAGTACTTC
CDR3aa: CASSEFQGGGETQYF

d_gene: TRBD2
v_gene: TRBV12-3/TRBV12-4
j_gene: TRBJ2-1
abundance: .
CDR3nt: TGTGCCAGCAGTTTAGGCGGGAGCTTTACCAATGAGCAGTTCTTC
CDR3aa: CASSLGGSFTNEQFF

d_gene: TRBD1
v_gene: TRBV28
j_gene: TRBJ1-2
abundance: .
CDR3nt: TGTGCCAGCAGACCACAGGGGGACTATGGCTACACCTTC
CDR3aa: CASRPQGDYGYTF

d_gene: .
v_gene: TRBV7-2
j_gene: TRBJ2-1
abundance: many
CDR3nt: TGTGCCAGCAGCTTAGAACTGAACCCCTACAATGAGCAGTTCTTC
CDR3aa: CASSLELNPYNEQFF

d_gene: .
v_gene: TRBV7-9
j_gene: TRBJ1-2
abundance: few
CDR3nt: TGTGCCAGCAGCTCCGGACAGACTCCTAACTATGGCTACACCTTC
CDR3aa: CASSSGQTPNYGYTF

d_gene: .
v_gene: TRBV4-1
j_gene: TRBJ1-2
abundance: .
CDR3nt: TGCGCCAGCAGCCAAGATACGGGGTGGTCTAACTATGGCTACACCTTC
CDR3aa: CASSQDTGWSNYGYTF

d_gene: .
v_gene: TRBV4-3
j_gene: TRBJ1-6
abundance: few
CDR3nt: TGCGCCAGCAGCCAAGATAGGGGTACAAATTCACCCCTCCACTTT
CDR3aa: CASSQDRGTNSPLHF

d_gene: .
v_gene: TRBV27
j_gene: TRBJ2-7
abundance: .
CDR3nt: TGTGCCAGCAGTTTGGCTGGACAGAACGAGCAGTACTTC
CDR3aa: CASSLAGQNEQYF

d_gene: .
v_gene: TRBV6-2/TRBV6-3
j_gene: TRBJ2-2
abundance: .
CDR3nt: TGTGCCAGCAGATCGACAAGGATTAACACCGGGGAGCTGTTTTTT
CDR3aa: CASRSTRINTGELFF

d_gene: .
v_gene: TRBV21-1
j_gene: TRBJ1-2
abundance: few
CDR3nt: TGTGCCAGCAGCAAAGTTACCGGGGGCTACACCTTC
CDR3aa: CASSKVTGGYTF

d_gene: TRBD1
v_gene: TRBV7-2
j_gene: TRBJ2-2
abundance: .
CDR3nt: TGTGCCAGCAGCCTGGGACAGGTCACCGGGGAGCTGTTTTTT
CDR3aa: CASSLGQVTGELFF

d_gene: .
v_gene: TRBV6-5
j_gene: TRBJ2-3
abundance: few
CDR3nt: TGTGCCAGCAGTTACCGAGGGGGTGGCACAGATACGCAGTATTTT
CDR3aa: CASSYRGGGTDTQYF

d_gene: TRBD2
v_gene: TRBV14
j_gene: TRBJ2-1
abundance: .
CDR3nt: TGTGCCAGCAGCCATGGGGGACTAGCGGGGCTTGGCGAGCAGTTCTTC
CDR3aa: CASSHGGLAGLGEQFF

d_gene: TRBD2
v_gene: TRBV9
j_gene: TRBJ2-7
abundance: few
CDR3nt: TGTGCCAGCAGCGCGGGACTAGCGGACTACGAGCAGTACTTC
CDR3aa: CASSAGLADYEQYF

d_gene: .
v_gene: TRBV5-1
j_gene: TRBJ2-7
abundance: few
CDR3nt: TGCGCCAGCAGCTCCCGTTTACAGGGCACTTCCTACGAGCAGTACTTC
CDR3aa: CASSSRLQGTSYEQYF

d_gene: .
v_gene: TRBV18
j_gene: TRBJ2-5
abundance: few
CDR3nt: TGTGCCAGCTCACCACTTTTTGAAGAGACCCAGTACTTC
CDR3aa: CASSPLFEETQYF